A single TCR beta chain is shown here with its context. Amplification targeted TCR beta CDR3 regions from RNA transcripts. First-round RT-PCR of the TCR CDR3 relied on the HTBI primer set. TCRdb re-called the multiplex PCR reads with MiXCR, one entry per CDR3 protein. Of over 650,000 distinct CDR3 sequences in the sample, 15% to 20% are singletons; the top ten hold approximately 8.4%. The data were taken from a study of T cells in Graves' hyperthyroidism and ophthalmopathy. Germline assignment: CDR1 ENHRY and CDR2 SYGVKD. Trimming took off 4 bases at V and 12 bases at J, with 18 bases between the two ends. The CDR3 has 13 residues.

V usage is TRBV10-3 and J usage is TRBJ1-2; possible D gene TRBD1, 6 bases. The receptor was derived from a man aged 18 to 30 with Graves' hyperthyroidism. The material sequenced was blood. This CDR3 reads CAISGTGKIRHTF. The CDR3 nucleotides read TGTGCCATCAGTGGTACAGGGAAGATCCGGCACACCTTC.